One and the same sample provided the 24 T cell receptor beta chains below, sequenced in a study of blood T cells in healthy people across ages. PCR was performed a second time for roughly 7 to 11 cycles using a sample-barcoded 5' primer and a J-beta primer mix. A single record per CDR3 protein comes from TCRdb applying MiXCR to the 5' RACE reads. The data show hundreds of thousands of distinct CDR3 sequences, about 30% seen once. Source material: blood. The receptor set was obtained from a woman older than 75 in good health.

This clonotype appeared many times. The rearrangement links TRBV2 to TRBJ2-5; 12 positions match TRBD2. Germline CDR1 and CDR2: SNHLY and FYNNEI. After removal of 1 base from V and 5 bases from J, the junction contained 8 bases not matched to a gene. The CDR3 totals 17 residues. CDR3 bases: TGTGCCAGCAGTGAAGGAAGGACTAGCGGGGATCTGGAGACCCAGTACTTC. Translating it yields CASSEGRTSGDLETQYF.

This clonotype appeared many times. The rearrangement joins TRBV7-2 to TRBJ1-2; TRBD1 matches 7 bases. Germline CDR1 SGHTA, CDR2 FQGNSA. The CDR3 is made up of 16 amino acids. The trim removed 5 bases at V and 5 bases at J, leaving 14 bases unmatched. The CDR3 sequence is CASSRDHTGVRYGYTF. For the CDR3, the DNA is TGTGCCAGCAGCCGAGATCACACAGGGGTGAGGTATGGCTACACCTTC.

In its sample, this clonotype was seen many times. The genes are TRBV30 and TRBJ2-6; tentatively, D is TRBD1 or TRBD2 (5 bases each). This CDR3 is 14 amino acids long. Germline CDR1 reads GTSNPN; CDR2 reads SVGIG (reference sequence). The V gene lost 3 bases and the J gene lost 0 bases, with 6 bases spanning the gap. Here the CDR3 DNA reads TGTGCCTGGAGCGGGACCTCTGGGGCCAACGTCCTGACTTTC. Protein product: CAWSGTSGANVLTF.

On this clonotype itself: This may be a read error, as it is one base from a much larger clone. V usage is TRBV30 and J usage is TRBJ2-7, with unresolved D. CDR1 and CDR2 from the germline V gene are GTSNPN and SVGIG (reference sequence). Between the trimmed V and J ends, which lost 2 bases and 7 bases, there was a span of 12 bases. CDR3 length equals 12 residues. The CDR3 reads CAWSQDGMEQYF. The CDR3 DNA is TGTGCCTGGAGTCAAGACGGTATGGAGCAGTACTTC.

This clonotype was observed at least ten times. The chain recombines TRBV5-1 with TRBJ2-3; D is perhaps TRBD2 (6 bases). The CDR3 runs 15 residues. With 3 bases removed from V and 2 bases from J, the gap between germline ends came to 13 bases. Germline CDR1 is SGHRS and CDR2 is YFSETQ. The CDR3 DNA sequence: TGCGCCAGCAGCTCGACCGGGAGAAACACAGATACGCAGTATTTT. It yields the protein CASSSTGRNTDTQYF.

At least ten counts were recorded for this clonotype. CDR3 coding DNA: TGCAGTGCTAGGGCCGGGACAGGGAGATACGAGCAGTACTTC. Encoded protein: CSARAGTGRYEQYF. This chain links TRBV20-1 with TRBJ2-7, with 9 positions matching TRBD1. This CDR3 contains 14 residues. CDR1 is DFQATT and CDR2 is SNEGSKA in the germline V gene (reference sequence). V was clipped by 3 bases and J by 4 bases; unmatched bases: 7.

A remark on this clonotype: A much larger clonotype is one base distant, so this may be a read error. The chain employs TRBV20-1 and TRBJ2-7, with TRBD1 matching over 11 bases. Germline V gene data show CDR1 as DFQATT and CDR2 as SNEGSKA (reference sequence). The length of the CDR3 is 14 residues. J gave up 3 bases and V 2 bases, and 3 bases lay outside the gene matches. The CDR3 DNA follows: TGCAGTGCTAGACCCGGGACAGGGGGCTACGAGCAGTACTTC. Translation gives CSARPGTGGYEQYF.

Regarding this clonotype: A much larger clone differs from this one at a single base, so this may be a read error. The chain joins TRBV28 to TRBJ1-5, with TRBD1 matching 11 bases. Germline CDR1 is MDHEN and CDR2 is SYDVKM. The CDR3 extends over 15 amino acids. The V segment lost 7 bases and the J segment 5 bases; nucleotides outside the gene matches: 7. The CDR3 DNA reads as TGTGCCAGCACTTTCGGACAGGGGGCGGATCAGCCCCAGCATTTT. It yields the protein CASTFGQGADQPQHF.

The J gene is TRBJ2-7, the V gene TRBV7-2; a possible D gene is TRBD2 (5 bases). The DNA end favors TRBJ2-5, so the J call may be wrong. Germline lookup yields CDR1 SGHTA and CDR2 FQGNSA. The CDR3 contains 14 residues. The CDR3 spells CASRRGPSVETQYF. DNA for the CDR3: TGTGCCAGCAGGCGCGGGCCGAGCGTGGAGACCCAGTACTTC.

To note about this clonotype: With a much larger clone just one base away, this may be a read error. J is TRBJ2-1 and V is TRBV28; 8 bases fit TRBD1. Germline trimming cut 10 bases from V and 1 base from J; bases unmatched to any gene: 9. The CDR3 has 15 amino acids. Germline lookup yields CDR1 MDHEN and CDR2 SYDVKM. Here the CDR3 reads CATPGQGDSYNEQFF. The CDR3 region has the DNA TGTGCCACCCCAGGACAGGGAGATTCCTACAATGAGCAGTTCTTC. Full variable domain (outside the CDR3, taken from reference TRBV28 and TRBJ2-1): DVKVTQSSRYLVKRTGEKVFLECVQDMDHENMFWYRQDPGLGLRLIYFSYDVKMKEKGDIPEGYSVSREKKERFSLILESASTNQTSMYLCATPGQGDSYNEQFFGPGTRLTVL.

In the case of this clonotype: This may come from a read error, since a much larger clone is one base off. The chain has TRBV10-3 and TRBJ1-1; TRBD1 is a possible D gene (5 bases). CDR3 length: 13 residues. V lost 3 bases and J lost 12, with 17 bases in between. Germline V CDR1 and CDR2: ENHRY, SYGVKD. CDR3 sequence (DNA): TGTGCCATCAGTGACGGGGGTTTTTTTAGGACTTTCTTT. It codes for CAISDGGFFRTFF.

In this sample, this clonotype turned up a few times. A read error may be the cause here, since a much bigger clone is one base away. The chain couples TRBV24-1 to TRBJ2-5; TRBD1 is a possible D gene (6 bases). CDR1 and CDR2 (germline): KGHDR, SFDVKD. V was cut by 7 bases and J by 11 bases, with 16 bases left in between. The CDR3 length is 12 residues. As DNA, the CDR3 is TGTGCCACCAGACAGGGATGCGGAGAGCAGTACTTC. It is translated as CATRQGCGEQYF.

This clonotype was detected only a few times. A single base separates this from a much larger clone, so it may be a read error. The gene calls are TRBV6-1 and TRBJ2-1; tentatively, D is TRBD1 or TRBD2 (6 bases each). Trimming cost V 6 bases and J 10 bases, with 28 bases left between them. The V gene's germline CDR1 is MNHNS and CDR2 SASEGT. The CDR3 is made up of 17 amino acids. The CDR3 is CASSRGGGLTGSYEQFF. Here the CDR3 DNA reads TGTGCCAGCAGCCGTGGTGGGGGGCTCACAGGCTCCTACGAGCAGTTCTTC.

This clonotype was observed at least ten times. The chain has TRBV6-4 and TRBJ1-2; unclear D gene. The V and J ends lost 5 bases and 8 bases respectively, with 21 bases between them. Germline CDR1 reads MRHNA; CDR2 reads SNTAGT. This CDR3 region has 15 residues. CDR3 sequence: CASSLLPGVPNGYTF. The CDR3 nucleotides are TGTGCCAGCAGTCTGCTTCCGGGAGTACCGAACGGCTACACCTTC.

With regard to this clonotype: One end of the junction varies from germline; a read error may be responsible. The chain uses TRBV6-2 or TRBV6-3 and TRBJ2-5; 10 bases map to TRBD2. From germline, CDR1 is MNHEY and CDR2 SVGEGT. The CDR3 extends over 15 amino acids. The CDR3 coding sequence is TGTGCCACCAGTGACCGTAGCGGGAGGCCAGAGACCCAGTACTTC. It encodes CATSDRSGRPETQYF.

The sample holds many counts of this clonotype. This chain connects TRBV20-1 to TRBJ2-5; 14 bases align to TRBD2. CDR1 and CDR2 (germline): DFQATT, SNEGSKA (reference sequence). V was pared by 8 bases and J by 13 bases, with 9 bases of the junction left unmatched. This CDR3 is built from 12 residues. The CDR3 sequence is CSYRLAGGTLYF. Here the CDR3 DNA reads TGCAGTTATAGACTAGCGGGGGGGACGTTGTACTTC.

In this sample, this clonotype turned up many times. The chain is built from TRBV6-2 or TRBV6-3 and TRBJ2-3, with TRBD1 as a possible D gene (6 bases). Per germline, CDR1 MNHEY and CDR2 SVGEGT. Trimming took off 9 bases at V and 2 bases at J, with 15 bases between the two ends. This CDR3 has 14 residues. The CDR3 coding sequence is TGTGCCAGTTGGGAAGGGGACATCACAGATACGCAGTATTTT. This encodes CASWEGDITDTQYF.

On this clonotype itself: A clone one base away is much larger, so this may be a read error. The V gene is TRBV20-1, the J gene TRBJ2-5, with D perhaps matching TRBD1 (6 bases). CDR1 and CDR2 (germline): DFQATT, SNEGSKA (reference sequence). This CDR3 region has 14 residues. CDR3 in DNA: TGCAGTACTAGAGACAGGATTGGCATTGAGACCCAGTACTTC. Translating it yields CSTRDRIGIETQYF.

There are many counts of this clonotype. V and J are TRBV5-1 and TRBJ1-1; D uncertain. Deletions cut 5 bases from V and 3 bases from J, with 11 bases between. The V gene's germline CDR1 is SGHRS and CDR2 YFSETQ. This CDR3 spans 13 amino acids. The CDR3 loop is CASSNRGDTEAFF. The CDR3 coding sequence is TGCGCCAGCAGTAACCGGGGTGACACTGAAGCTTTCTTT.

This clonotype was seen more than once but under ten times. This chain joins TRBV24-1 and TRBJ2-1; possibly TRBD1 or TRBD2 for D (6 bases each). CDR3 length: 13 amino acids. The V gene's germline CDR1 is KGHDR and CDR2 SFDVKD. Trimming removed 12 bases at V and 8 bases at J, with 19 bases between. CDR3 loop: CASQGPGVDEQFF. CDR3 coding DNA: TGTGCCTCACAGGGTCCGGGGGTCGATGAGCAGTTCTTC.

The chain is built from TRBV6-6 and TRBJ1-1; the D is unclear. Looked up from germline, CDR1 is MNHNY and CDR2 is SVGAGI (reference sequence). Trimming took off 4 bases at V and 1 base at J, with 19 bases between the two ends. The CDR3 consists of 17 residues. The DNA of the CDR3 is TGTGCCAGCAGTTTCCTATCCCTCGGGCCGGGGAACACTGAAGCTTTCTTT. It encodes CASSFLSLGPGNTEAFF.

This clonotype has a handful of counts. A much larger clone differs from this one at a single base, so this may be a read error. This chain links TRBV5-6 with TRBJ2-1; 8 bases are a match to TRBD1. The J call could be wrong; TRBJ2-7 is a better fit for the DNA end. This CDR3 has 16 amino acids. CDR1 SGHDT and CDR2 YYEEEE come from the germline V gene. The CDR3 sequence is CASSLPGQGTYNEQYF. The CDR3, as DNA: TGTGCCAGCAGCTTGCCCGGACAGGGAACCTACAATGAGCAGTACTTC.

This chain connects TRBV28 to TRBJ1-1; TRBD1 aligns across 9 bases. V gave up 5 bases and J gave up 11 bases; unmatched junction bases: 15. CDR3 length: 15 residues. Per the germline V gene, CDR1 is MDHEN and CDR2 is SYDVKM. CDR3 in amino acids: CASSPRTGATGGAFF. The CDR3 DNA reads TGTGCCAGCAGTCCCAGGACAGGGGCCACGGGGGGGGCTTTCTTT.

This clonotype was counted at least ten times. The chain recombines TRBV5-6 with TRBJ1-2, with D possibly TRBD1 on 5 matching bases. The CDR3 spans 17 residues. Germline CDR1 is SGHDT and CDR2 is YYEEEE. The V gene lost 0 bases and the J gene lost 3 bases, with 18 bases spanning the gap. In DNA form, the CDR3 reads TGTGCCAGCAGCTTGGAAGTTCGGCCAGGGCGGGACTATGGCTACACCTTC. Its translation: CASSLEVRPGRDYGYTF. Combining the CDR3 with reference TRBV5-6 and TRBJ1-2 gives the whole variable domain DAGVTQSPTHLIKTRGQQVTLRCSPKSGHDTVSWYQQALGQGPQFIFQYYEEEERQRGNFPDRFSGHQFPNYSSELNVNALLLGDSALYLCASSLEVRPGRDYGYTFGSGTRLTVV.